This T cell receptor (beta chain) emerged from a study of PD-L1 blockade in urothelial cancer. Clones were sequenced by immunoSEQ multiplex PCR, and TCRdb holds only the in-frame ones, with some missing. Of approximately 94,000 clones in the sample, more than 75% were seen once. Germline values: CDR1 PRHDT, CDR2 FYEKMQ (reference sequence). The CDR3 is 12 residues long. Between the trimmed V and J ends, which lost 8 bases and 6 bases, there was a span of 14 bases. Stated time point: pretreatment peripheral blood. The sample was PBMCs, taken around atezolizumab (anti-PD-L1) treatment. This sequence originates from a man in his sixties with urothelial cancer. The chain couples TRBV13 to TRBJ2-7, with D possibly matching TRBD2 (5 bases). The CDR3 DNA is TGTGCCAGCGGACTCTCAACAAGCGAGCAGTACTTC. It codes for CASGLSTSEQYF.